This TCR beta chain was profiled in a study of T cell responses to AZD1222 COVID-19 vaccine. Findings of the study overall: Close to half of all spike-specific TCRs reportedly target regions of the variants that are unmutated. Donors, mostly white British, included more females; clonal diversity was possibly underestimated. Only six people who got AZD1222 tested seropositive at baseline.

Germline V gives CDR1 SQVTM, CDR2 ANQGSEA. This CDR3 contains 13 residues. After removal of 7 bases from V and 10 bases from J, the junction contained 11 bases not matched to a gene. Sequencing was performed with immunoSEQ multiplex PCR; in TCRdb, only in-frame clones are kept and a portion is missing. The profile shows some 200,000 clones, around 93% of them singletons. On this clone itself: Its antigen is not known.

The gene calls are TRBV29-1 and TRBJ1-1, with 11 bases lining up with TRBD1. Sequencing was performed on peripheral blood, taken on day 0 of MenACWY control vaccination. This clonotype was sampled from an adult in good health. The CDR3 DNA sequence: TGCAGCGCCCTCTTCGGGACAGGGGGGATAGCTTTCTTT. Amino acids: CSALFGTGGIAFF. Full variable domain (outside the CDR3, taken from reference TRBV29-1 and TRBJ1-1): SAVISQKPSRDICQRGTSLTIQCQVDSQVTMMFWYRQQPGQSLTLIATANQGSEATYESGFVIDKFPISRPNLTFSTLTVSNMSPEDSSIYLCSALFGTGGIAFFGQGTRLTVV.